One and the same sample provided the 20 T cell receptor beta chains below, sequenced in a study of blood T cell repertoires in COVID-19. Assay: immunoSEQ multiplex PCR; the TCRdb copy retains only in-frame clones and omits some. The sample has about 180,000 clones, around 80% seen once. The source material was peripheral blood. The receptors originated from a woman older than 75 with COVID-19, enrolled during active disease.

The rearrangement links TRBV4-1 to TRBJ1-5; the match to TRBD1 covers 8 bases. This CDR3 is 17 amino acids long. Germline assignment: CDR1 MGHRA and CDR2 YSYEKL. V was pared by 4 bases and J by 0 bases, with 8 bases of the junction left unmatched. The DNA for the CDR3 is TGCGCCAGCAGCCCAACCTGGACAGGGTCTAGCAATCAGCCCCAGCATTTT. This codes for CASSPTWTGSSNQPQHF.

This clone was picked up a small number of times. This rearrangement joins TRBV6-5 to TRBJ2-2, with D maybe TRBD1 (7 bases). Germline V gene lookup returns CDR1 MNHEY and CDR2 SVGAGI. CDR3 size: 12 residues. V lost 7 bases and J lost 7, with 10 bases in between. In DNA, the CDR3 is TGTGCCAGCACCCAGGGGGGCGGGGAGCTGTTTTTT. As protein: CASTQGGGELFF.

The chain has TRBV28 and TRBJ2-3; weak D call: TRBD1 (6 bases). Germline lookup yields CDR1 MDHEN and CDR2 SYDVKM. There are 15 residues in the CDR3. V was shortened by 2 bases and J by 2 bases, with 11 bases between the two germline ends. CDR3 sequence (DNA): TGTGCCAGCAGTTTAGGGACACTAAACACAGATACGCAGTATTTT. It specifies CASSLGTLNTDTQYF. The complete variable domain, with remaining parts taken from reference TRBV28 and TRBJ2-3, reads DVKVTQSSRYLVKRTGEKVFLECVQDMDHENMFWYRQDPGLGLRLIYFSYDVKMKEKGDIPEGYSVSREKKERFSLILESASTNQTSMYLCASSLGTLNTDTQYFGPGTRLTVL.

This sequence joins TRBV18 and TRBJ1-5; tentatively, D is TRBD1 (6 bases). The ends were cut back, 6 bases at V and 2 bases at J, with 20 bases in the middle. The germline V gene has CDR1 KGHSH and CDR2 LQKENI. The CDR3 totals 17 residues. CDR3 nucleotide sequence: TGTGCCAGCTCGCCCAGCGGGGGGGCACGGGGCAATCAGCCCCAGCATTTT. Its translation: CASSPSGGARGNQPQHF.

This clone showed up just once. The chain links TRBV5-6 to TRBJ2-1; 9 bases map to TRBD2. V lost 0 bases and J lost 2; bases outside the gene matches: 9. CDR3 size: 18 residues. The V gene's germline CDR1 is SGHDT and CDR2 YYEEEE. The CDR3 loop reads CASSLEGSGRTTYNEQFF. The CDR3 DNA is TGTGCCAGCAGCTTGGAAGGTAGCGGGAGAACAACCTACAATGAGCAGTTCTTC.

This sequence joins TRBV4-1 and TRBJ2-1; 8 bases fit TRBD2. The CDR3 contains 13 residues. V lost 4 bases to trimming and J lost 8 bases; unmatched junction nucleotides: 4. The V gene's germline CDR1 is MGHRA and CDR2 YSYEKL. CDR3 in DNA: TGCGCCAGCAGCCGGGGACTAGTCGATGAGCAGTTCTTC. It encodes CASSRGLVDEQFF.

The chain recombines TRBV10-3 with TRBJ2-7; D remains ambiguous. V was cut by 3 bases and J by 3 bases, with 6 bases left in between. This CDR3 region has 12 residues. Germline lookup yields CDR1 ENHRY and CDR2 SYGVKD. The CDR3 DNA reads as TGTGCCATCAGTGACACGGTCTACGAGCAGTACTTC. Its protein product is CAISDTVYEQYF.

This clone was counted between two and nine times. V is TRBV5-1 and J is TRBJ2-1, with 9 bases fitting TRBD1. Germline CDR1 SGHRS, CDR2 YFSETQ. This CDR3 spans 15 amino acids. The trim removed 2 bases at V and 4 bases at J, leaving 4 bases unmatched. CDR3: CASSLQGAPYNEQFF. The CDR3 nucleotides read TGCGCCAGCAGCTTACAGGGGGCCCCTTACAATGAGCAGTTCTTC.

This clone was observed a few times. This chain links TRBV24-1 with TRBJ1-2; tentative D call: TRBD1 (5 bases). Germline-derived CDR1 and CDR2 are KGHDR and SFDVKD. The CDR3 loop spans 13 amino acids. The V end lost 0 bases, the J end lost 4 bases, and 5 bases lay between the germline ends. For the CDR3, the DNA is TGTGCCACCAGTGATTTGCAGGGCTATGGCTACACCTTC. Translation gives CATSDLQGYGYTF.

CDR3 sequence (DNA): TGTGCCAGCAGCCAAGTGTCCCTTGGCGAGGACTATGGCTACACCTTC. Its translation: CASSQVSLGEDYGYTF. The rearrangement uses TRBV3-1 (or the pseudogene TRBV3-2) and TRBJ1-2; D remains unclear. Germline assignment: CDR1 LGHDT and CDR2 YNNKEL (reference sequence). Trimming took 1 base from V and 3 from J, leaving 15 bases between them. This CDR3 is built from 16 residues.

This clone was seen a few times. The rearrangement joins TRBV7-2 to TRBJ2-3, with D maybe TRBD1 (5 bases). This CDR3 is built from 15 residues. Trimming removed 3 bases at V and 0 bases at J, with 10 bases between. Germline V gives CDR1 SGHTA, CDR2 FQGNSA. The CDR3 loop reads CASSLVWTSTDTQYF. DNA of the CDR3: TGTGCCAGCAGCTTGGTCTGGACAAGCACAGATACGCAGTATTTT.

The chain combines TRBV7-9 with TRBJ1-1; perhaps TRBD1 as D (6 bases). The CDR3 runs to 14 residues. The V gene's germline CDR1 is SEHNR and CDR2 FQNEAQ (reference sequence). Trimming took 3 bases from V and 6 from J, leaving 14 bases between them. CDR3 sequence reads: CASSLGGHDAEAFF. Here the CDR3 DNA reads TGTGCCAGCAGCTTGGGGGGGCATGACGCTGAAGCTTTCTTT.

The chain has TRBV2 and TRBJ2-7, with 11 bases aligning to TRBD2. Germline V lookup: CDR1 SNHLY, CDR2 FYNNEI. The length of the CDR3 is 16 residues. The J segment lost 6 bases and the V segment lost 5 bases, leaving 12 bases of the junction unmatched. CDR3 DNA: TGTGCCAGCAGTCTCGGGTTTCTAGCGGGAGGTCGCGAGCAGTACTTC. This gives the protein CASSLGFLAGGREQYF.

The J gene is TRBJ2-7, the V gene TRBV4-1, with a weak D call TRBD1 (6 bases). Germline loops: CDR1 MGHRA, CDR2 YSYEKL. The CDR3 covers 13 residues. Trimming shortened V by 3 bases and J by 2 bases, and 8 bases separated the two germline ends. The CDR3 here is CASSHSGAYEQYF. The CDR3 DNA sequence: TGCGCCAGCAGCCATTCAGGGGCCTACGAGCAGTACTTC.

The V and J genes are TRBV4-3 and TRBJ1-1, with D possibly matching TRBD1 (6 bases). Germline V gene sequence: CDR1 LGHNA, CDR2 YSLEER. The CDR3 is 15 residues long. The V end lost 1 base, the J end lost 3 bases, and 12 bases lay between the germline ends. CDR3 amino acids: CASSQGYRVDTEAFF. The DNA for the CDR3 is TGCGCCAGCAGCCAAGGGTACAGGGTTGACACTGAAGCTTTCTTT.

This clone turned up a few times. This rearrangement joins TRBV25-1 to TRBJ2-1; 11 bases fit TRBD1. Germline V CDR1 and CDR2: MGHDK, SYGVNS. The CDR3 sequence is 17 residues long. The junction had 12 bases not matched to a gene; V was cut back by 2 bases and J by 9 bases. The CDR3 DNA reads TGTGCCAGCAGTGAAGGTGGTGGACAGGGGGCCCTGGGTGAGCAGTTCTTC. Translating it yields CASSEGGGQGALGEQFF.

This clone was observed a few times. The chain uses TRBV4-1 and TRBJ2-2; 8 positions agree with TRBD2. The germline V gene has CDR1 MGHRA and CDR2 YSYEKL. This CDR3 is 17 amino acids long. After removal of 0 bases from V and 0 bases from J, the junction contained 3 bases not matched to a gene. The CDR3 is CASSQEGTRSNTGELFF. The DNA for the CDR3 is TGCGCCAGCAGCCAAGAAGGGACTAGATCGAACACCGGGGAGCTGTTTTTT.

The chain carries TRBV29-1 and TRBJ2-7; 11 positions agree with TRBD1. The V and J ends lost 5 bases and 1 base, in that order; junction bases with no gene match: 4. Germline CDR1 is SQVTM and CDR2 is ANQGSEA. The CDR3 spans 14 residues. The CDR3 protein is CSVSGTGGSYEQYF. The CDR3 bases are TGCAGCGTTTCCGGGACAGGGGGTTCCTACGAGCAGTACTTC.

This chain links TRBV28 with TRBJ2-3; the match to TRBD1 covers 9 bases. V lost 6 bases, J lost 4 bases, and 5 bases stayed unmatched. Germline V gene sequence: CDR1 MDHEN, CDR2 SYDVKM. This CDR3 has 14 residues. CDR3 amino acids: CASRTQGAPDTQYF. CDR3 DNA: TGTGCCAGCAGAACACAGGGGGCCCCAGATACGCAGTATTTT.

This sequence joins TRBV19 and TRBJ2-5; TRBD1 is a possible D gene (6 bases). This CDR3 contains 13 residues. Germline V lookup: CDR1 LNHDA, CDR2 SQIVND (reference sequence). The V end lost 11 bases, the J end lost 4 bases, and 17 bases lay between the germline ends. The CDR3 spells CAQEGVWGETQYF. CDR3 DNA sequence: TGTGCCCAAGAGGGGGTTTGGGGAGAGACCCAGTACTTC.